This TCR beta chain originates from a study of T cells in Graves' hyperthyroidism and ophthalmopathy. Overall study: Before treatment of any kind, peripheral blood was taken at initial diagnosis.

Amplified TCR beta CDR3 regions came from RNA transcripts. First-round RT-PCR of the TCR CDR3 relied on the HTBI primer set. TCRdb processed the multiplex PCR reads anew with MiXCR; each CDR3 protein has one entry. Of some 740,000 distinct CDR3 sequences in the sample, 14% are singletons; the top ten hold 10%. A remark on this clonotype: The target antigen is unknown.

General study results and limits: The authors' 13 V-J model separated ophthalmopathy from stable hyperthyroidism.

The trim removed 1 base at V and 9 bases at J, leaving 8 bases unmatched. The CDR3 loop spans 15 amino acids. Germline lookup yields CDR1 MGHRA and CDR2 YSYEKL. Among the patients, aged 18 to 65, hyperthyroidism was newly diagnosed and had lasted under 2 months. Diagnostic assessment was based on clinical symptoms, serum thyroxine and TRAb, thyroid ultrasound and orbital computed tomography. The specimen was blood. This TCR derives from a woman aged 18-29 years with Graves' hyperthyroidism. The chain joins TRBV4-1 to TRBJ2-4, with 8 bases lining up with TRBD1. Here the CDR3 reads CASSQARGQDGIQYF. Written as DNA, the CDR3 is TGCGCCAGCAGCCAAGCCCGGGGACAGGACGGCATTCAGTACTTC.